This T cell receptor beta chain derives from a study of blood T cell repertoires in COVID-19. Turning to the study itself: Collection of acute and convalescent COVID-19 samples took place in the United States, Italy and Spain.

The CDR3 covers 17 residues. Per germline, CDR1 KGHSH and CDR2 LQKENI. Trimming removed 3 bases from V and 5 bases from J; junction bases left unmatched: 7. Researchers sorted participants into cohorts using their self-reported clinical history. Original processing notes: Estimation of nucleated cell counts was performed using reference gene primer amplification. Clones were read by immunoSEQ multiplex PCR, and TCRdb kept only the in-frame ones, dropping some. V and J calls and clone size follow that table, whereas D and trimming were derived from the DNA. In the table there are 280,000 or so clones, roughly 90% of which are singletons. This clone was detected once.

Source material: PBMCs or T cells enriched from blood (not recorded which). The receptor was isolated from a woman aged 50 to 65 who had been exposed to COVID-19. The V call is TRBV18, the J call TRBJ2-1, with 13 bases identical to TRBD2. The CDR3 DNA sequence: TGTGCCAGCTCACCCCAAACTAGCGGGGGGGCCAACAATGAGCAGTTCTTC. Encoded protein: CASSPQTSGGANNEQFF.